This entry lists 22 T cell receptor beta chains sequenced from one sample in a study of PD-1 blockade in classical Hodgkin lymphoma. Time point specified: newly diagnosed, previously untreated cHL patient sample. Assay: immunoSEQ multiplex PCR; the TCRdb copy retains only in-frame clones and omits some. The sample has tens of thousands of clones, roughly 94% seen once. The sequencing input was peripheral blood mononuclear cells (PBMCs). The receptor set was obtained from a human donor with classical Hodgkin lymphoma.

The V gene is TRBV30, the J gene TRBJ2-7; D gene unclear. V was trimmed by 5 bases and J by 1 base, leaving 9 bases between them. The CDR3 runs 12 residues. Germline V gene sequence: CDR1 GTSNPN, CDR2 SVGIG (reference sequence). CDR3 amino acids: CAWRTDSYEQYF. In DNA form, the CDR3 reads TGTGCCTGGCGGACGGATTCCTACGAGCAGTACTTC.

CDR3 sequence (DNA): TGTGCCTGGAGTGACAACTACGAGCAGTACTTC. It yields the protein CAWSDNYEQYF. The V and J genes are TRBV30 and TRBJ2-7; D is undetermined. V was cut by 1 base and J by 3 bases, with 4 bases left in between. The CDR3 loop spans 11 amino acids. CDR1 and CDR2 (germline): GTSNPN, SVGIG (reference sequence).

The V and J genes are TRBV5-6 and TRBJ2-3; 8 bases line up with TRBD1. The ends lost 4 bases at V and 4 bases at J; junction bases unmatched: 11. Germline CDR1 and CDR2: SGHDT and YYEEEE. This CDR3 contains 16 residues. The CDR3 spells CASSLTHRGNADTQYF. For the CDR3, the DNA is TGTGCCAGCAGCCTAACGCACAGGGGGAATGCAGATACGCAGTATTTT.

The CDR3 nucleotides are TGCAGCGTTGTTGTCCTAGGGTCGAACACTGAAGCTTTCTTT. Translated, it gives CSVVVLGSNTEAFF. The rearrangement joins TRBV29-1 to TRBJ1-1; D is ambiguous. The CDR3 runs to 14 residues. Germline V gene sequence: CDR1 SQVTM, CDR2 ANQGSEA. Trimming removed 4 bases from V and 1 base from J, with 13 bases in between.

V gene TRBV2 combines with J gene TRBJ2-7; D uncertain. Germline V gene data show CDR1 as SNHLY and CDR2 as FYNNEI. With 5 bases removed from V and 7 bases from J, the gap between germline ends came to 18 bases. The CDR3 loop spans 14 amino acids. The CDR3 spells CASSFDFTSGEQYF. CDR3 sequence (DNA): TGTGCCAGCAGTTTCGACTTCACGTCGGGTGAGCAGTACTTC. The full variable domain, in which reference TRBV2 and TRBJ2-7 provide the parts outside the CDR3, is EPEVTQTPSHQVTQMGQEVILRCVPISNHLYFYWYRQILGQKVEFLVSFYNNEISEKSEIFDDQFSVERPDGSNFTLKIRSTKLEDSAMYFCASSFDFTSGEQYFGPGTRLTVT.

This clone showed up just once. This chain connects TRBV7-2 to TRBJ1-5; unclear D gene. Between the trimmed V and J ends, which lost 4 bases and 0 bases, there was a span of 10 bases. The CDR3 runs 15 residues. Germline V gene data show CDR1 as SGHTA and CDR2 as FQGNSA. The CDR3 DNA follows: TGTGCCAGCAGCTCCGACCCCTTTAGCAATCAGCCCCAGCATTTT. As protein: CASSSDPFSNQPQHF.

This chain uses TRBV5-8 with TRBJ1-6, with D hard to call. This CDR3 has 16 amino acids. Germline loops: CDR1 SGHTS, CDR2 YDEGEE. Trimming shortened V by 0 bases and J by 9 bases, and 16 bases separated the two germline ends. The CDR3 nucleotides read TGTGCCAGCAGCTTGGTAGCGGGCTCCTGGGGTTCACCCCTCCACTTT. It translates to CASSLVAGSWGSPLHF.

The rearrangement uses TRBV7-2 and TRBJ1-5; D is uncertain. Germline CDR1 and CDR2: SGHTA and FQGNSA. This CDR3 comprises 13 residues. The germline V and J ends were trimmed by 5 bases and 1 base, with 6 bases remaining between them. The CDR3 loop reads CASSLVSNQPQHF. Here the CDR3 DNA reads TGTGCCAGCAGCCTCGTCAGCAATCAGCCCCAGCATTTT. The variable domain in full, completed from reference TRBV7-2 and TRBJ1-5, reads GAGVSQSPSNKVTEKGKDVELRCDPISGHTALYWYRQSLGQGLEFLIYFQGNSAPDKSGLPSDRFSAERTGGSVSTLTIQRTQQEDSAVYLCASSLVSNQPQHFGDGTRLSIL.

This chain uses TRBV2 with TRBJ2-1; 13 bases line up with TRBD2. V was clipped by 6 bases and J by 8 bases; unmatched bases: 10. The germline CDR1 and CDR2 sequences are SNHLY and FYNNEI. The CDR3 runs 16 residues. CDR3 nucleotide sequence: TGTGCCAGCAGAACAATCGGACTAGCGGGAGCTGATGAGCAGTTCTTC. Amino acid sequence: CASRTIGLAGADEQFF.

This chain joins TRBV29-1 and TRBJ1-1; D is unresolved. The CDR3 runs to 14 residues. Germline V gene sequence: CDR1 SQVTM, CDR2 ANQGSEA. V lost 5 bases, J lost 0 bases, and 13 bases lay in between. The CDR3 loop is CSVQSRWMNTEAFF. CDR3 bases: TGCAGCGTTCAAAGCAGGTGGATGAACACTGAAGCTTTCTTT.

This clone is a singleton in its sample. The chain has TRBV11-3 and TRBJ2-1, with D perhaps given as TRBD1 or TRBD2 (5 bases each). V lost 4 bases and J 10 bases, leaving 14 bases between the germline ends. Germline V lookup: CDR1 SGHNT, CDR2 YENEEA. The CDR3 covers 13 residues. Written as DNA, the CDR3 is TGTGCCAGCAGCTCTCTTTCCGGGACGGAGCAGTTCTTC. Translating it yields CASSSLSGTEQFF.

This clone appeared once. The genes are TRBV27 and TRBJ2-3; a weak D match, TRBD1 (5 bases). This CDR3 comprises 14 residues. Trimming took 3 bases from V and 0 from J, leaving 7 bases between them. In germline, CDR1 is MNHEY, CDR2 SMNVEV (reference sequence). The CDR3 sequence: CASSLGLSTDTQYF. DNA for the CDR3: TGTGCCAGCAGTTTGGGGCTCAGCACAGATACGCAGTATTTT.

The chain carries TRBV19 and TRBJ1-2; D is unresolved. The CDR3 runs to 13 residues. V lost 6 bases to trimming and J lost 0 bases, with 8 bases between them. Germline V CDR1 and CDR2: LNHDA, SQIVND (reference sequence). The CDR3 spells CASSQIPNYGYTF. In DNA, the CDR3 is TGTGCCAGTAGCCAAATCCCTAACTATGGCTACACCTTC.

J is TRBJ2-5 and V is TRBV15; possible D gene TRBD2, 6 bases. V was clipped by 4 bases and J by 0 bases, with 12 bases between them. CDR1 is LNHNV and CDR2 is YYDKDF in the germline V gene (reference sequence). This CDR3 has 15 amino acids. The CDR3 DNA is TGTGCCACCAGCATAGAACTAGCCAACCAAGAGACCCAGTACTTC. It yields the protein CATSIELANQETQYF.

The chain joins TRBV6-1 to TRBJ2-7; possibly TRBD2 for D (5 bases). Trimming took off 7 bases at V and 3 bases at J, with 13 bases between the two ends. CDR1 and CDR2 (germline): MNHNS, SASEGT. The CDR3 consists of 13 residues. The CDR3 DNA is TGTGCCAGCACTAGAGTAGAGGGCTACGAGCAGTACTTC. This gives the protein CASTRVEGYEQYF.

The rearrangement uses TRBV4-3 and TRBJ2-1, with D perhaps TRBD1 (6 bases). Trimming stripped 1 base from V and 9 bases from J, with 13 bases between. The CDR3 contains 14 residues. CDR1 and CDR2 (germline): LGHNA, YSLEER. CDR3 amino acids: CASSQATMDSEQFF. The CDR3 region has the DNA TGCGCCAGCAGCCAAGCCACTATGGACAGTGAGCAGTTCTTC.

V and J are TRBV7-9 and TRBJ2-1, with TRBD1 identical over 12 bases. CDR1 SEHNR and CDR2 FQNEAQ come from the germline V gene (reference sequence). The CDR3 totals 14 residues. J lost 9 bases, V lost 5 bases, and 5 bases had no gene match. DNA for the CDR3: TGTGCCAGCAGCGCGGGGACAGGGGGCGGTGAGCAGTTCTTC. Its protein product is CASSAGTGGGEQFF.

The chain is built from TRBV18 and TRBJ2-1; D call uncertain. There are 15 residues in the CDR3. Trimming cost V 6 bases and J 2 bases, with 14 bases left between them. The germline gives CDR1 KGHSH, CDR2 LQKENI. Written as DNA, the CDR3 is TGTGCCAGCTCGCCCCAGCGAGTTCCCTACAATGAGCAGTTCTTC. Translating it yields CASSPQRVPYNEQFF.

V is TRBV29-1 and J is TRBJ2-3, with D possibly TRBD1 on 6 matching bases. From germline, CDR1 is SQVTM and CDR2 ANQGSEA. The length of the CDR3 is 17 residues. Trimming removed 5 bases from V and 2 bases from J, with 23 bases in between. The DNA for the CDR3 is TGCAGCGTTCGCACCCCTTTATGGGGGCGAGACACAGATACGCAGTATTTT. Translated: CSVRTPLWGRDTDTQYF.

CDR3: CASSAHSGQGAGEQYF. CDR3 DNA sequence: TGTGCCAGCAGCGCTCATTCGGGACAGGGGGCAGGGGAGCAGTACTTC. V and J are TRBV7-9 and TRBJ2-7; TRBD1 aligns across 12 bases. The CDR3 contains 16 residues. V gave up 5 bases and J gave up 7 bases; unmatched junction bases: 12. Looked up from germline, CDR1 is SEHNR and CDR2 is FQNEAQ (reference sequence).

The gene calls are TRBV13 and TRBJ2-7, with 9 positions matching TRBD1. This CDR3 contains 17 residues. Germline V gives CDR1 PRHDT, CDR2 FYEKMQ (reference sequence). The V segment lost 5 bases and the J segment 0 bases; nucleotides outside the gene matches: 11. The CDR3 loop is CASSAKTGGRSSYEQYF. CDR3 sequence (DNA): TGTGCCAGCAGCGCCAAGACAGGGGGAAGAAGCTCCTACGAGCAGTACTTC.

This chain uses TRBV7-2 with TRBJ1-5; no firm D call. The CDR3 runs to 13 residues. Germline V CDR1 and CDR2: SGHTA, FQGNSA. The V end was cut by 2 bases, the J end by 6 bases, with 8 bases between. CDR3 amino acids: CASSLNWGQPQHF. The CDR3 DNA reads TGTGCCAGCAGCTTAAATTGGGGTCAGCCCCAGCATTTT.